This passage covers 10 T cell receptor beta chains from one sample sequenced in a study of sequential checkpoint blockade in melanoma. Treatment denoted: randomized to nivolumab then ipilimumab (arm A) or the reverse (arm B). Measured with immunoSEQ multiplex PCR; TCRdb has only the in-frame clones, and not every one. The table includes some 32,000 clones, roughly 84% detected once. The sequencing used CD8+ T cells sorted from blood (inferred from file names), collected from a patient given nivolumab and ipilimumab in sequence. The receptors were sampled from a human donor with melanoma.

V usage is TRBV27 and J usage is TRBJ1-1; D is ambiguous. V dropped 2 bases and J dropped 7 bases, with 14 bases sitting between them. The germline V gene has CDR1 MNHEY and CDR2 SMNVEV (reference sequence). CDR3 length: 14 residues. CDR3 loop: CASSLLRFGSEAFF. In nucleotides, the CDR3 is TGTGCCAGCAGTTTACTCCGCTTTGGGAGTGAAGCTTTCTTT.

This rearrangement joins TRBV14 to TRBJ2-5; D not resolved. Germline-derived CDR1 and CDR2 are SGHDN and FVKESK. The CDR3 has 14 residues. Trimming left V 1 base short and J 5 bases short, with 11 bases between. CDR3 coding DNA: TGTGCCAGCAGCCAAGTTCACCTATCGGAGACCCAGTACTTC. Translation gives CASSQVHLSETQYF.

This CDR3 reads CASTETGFSYEQYF. The CDR3, as DNA: TGTGCCAGCACCGAGACAGGGTTCTCCTACGAGCAGTACTTC. The rearrangement joins TRBV28 to TRBJ2-7; 7 bases are shared with TRBD1. CDR1 and CDR2 from the germline V gene are MDHEN and SYDVKM. The CDR3 loop spans 14 amino acids. The V and J ends lost 7 bases and 0 bases, in that order; junction bases with no gene match: 6. Looking up the rest from reference TRBV28 and TRBJ2-7 gives the full variable domain: DVKVTQSSRYLVKRTGEKVFLECVQDMDHENMFWYRQDPGLGLRLIYFSYDVKMKEKGDIPEGYSVSREKKERFSLILESASTNQTSMYLCASTETGFSYEQYFGPGTRLTVT.

V usage is TRBV27 and J usage is TRBJ2-5; a weak D match, TRBD2 (5 bases). TRBJ2-7 explains the end of the DNA better; the J call may be wrong. CDR3 size: 12 residues. Per germline, CDR1 MNHEY and CDR2 SMNVEV (reference sequence). CDR3 amino acids: CASSFTGYEQYF. The CDR3, as DNA: TGTGCCAGCAGCTTTACGGGGTACGAGCAGTACTTC.

The V gene is TRBV10-2, the J gene TRBJ1-1, with D perhaps matching TRBD1 (5 bases). Trimming took off 3 bases at V and 4 bases at J, with 9 bases between the two ends. The CDR3 contains 13 residues. Per germline, CDR1 WSHSY and CDR2 SAAADI. This CDR3 reads CASSDGGGTEAFF. CDR3 DNA: TGCGCCAGCAGTGACGGGGGTGGCACTGAAGCTTTCTTT.

This clone was picked up a small number of times. V is TRBV11-3 and J is TRBJ2-2, with D maybe TRBD2 (5 bases). V shed 5 bases and J shed 3 bases, with 22 bases lying between them. CDR1 is SGHNT and CDR2 is YENEEA in the germline V gene. The CDR3 is 18 amino acids. CDR3 DNA: TGTGCCAGCAGCCACCTCCCCCCTAGCCAAAGTTACACCGGGGAGCTGTTTTTT. This codes for CASSHLPPSQSYTGELFF.

V gene TRBV5-1 combines with J gene TRBJ2-2; 7 positions match TRBD2. CDR1 is SGHRS and CDR2 is YFSETQ in the germline V gene. This CDR3 has 17 residues. V gave up 4 bases and J gave up 0 bases; unmatched junction bases: 9. The CDR3 coding sequence is TGCGCCAGCAGCGCCCTCCGGGGGGAATCGAACACCGGGGAGCTGTTTTTT. As protein: CASSALRGESNTGELFF.

The chain joins TRBV7-8 to TRBJ2-1, with 13 positions matching TRBD2. V gave up 5 bases and J gave up 4 bases; unmatched junction bases: 2. The CDR3 contains 15 residues. CDR1 is SGHVS, CDR2 FQNEAQ, per germline. The CDR3 coding sequence is TGTGCCAGCAGCGTACTAGCGGGGGGGTACAATGAGCAGTTCTTC. Translated: CASSVLAGGYNEQFF.

The V gene is TRBV10-3, the J gene TRBJ2-7; 9 bases map to TRBD1. CDR1 and CDR2 (germline): ENHRY, SYGVKD. CDR3 length: 16 amino acids. Trimming removed 6 bases from V and 5 bases from J; junction bases left unmatched: 14. CDR3 bases: TGTGCCATCAGAAGTGCTGGACAGGGGAGGTTCGACGAGCAGTACTTC. Translation gives CAIRSAGQGRFDEQYF.

The chain is built from TRBV30 and TRBJ1-5; unclear D gene. The CDR3 is 14 amino acids. Germline loops: CDR1 GTSNPN, CDR2 SVGIG (reference sequence). V lost 2 bases to trimming and J lost 4 bases, with 12 bases between them. Here the CDR3 DNA reads TGTGCCTGGAGTCTTGGAGCCCTTAATCAGCCCCAGCATTTT. This translates into CAWSLGALNQPQHF.